Listed below are T cell receptor beta chains from one sample, sequenced in a study of blood T cell repertoires in COVID-19. Only in-frame clones appear in the TCRdb table, and some are missing; sequencing was by immunoSEQ multiplex PCR. The sample has 95,000 to 150,000 clones, 55% to 70% seen once. Specimen: peripheral blood. All receptors derive from a woman between 65 and 79 years old with acute or convalescent COVID-19. CDR3s include the opening cysteine and the closing phenylalanine or tryptophan. The order of the fields is clone size, D gene, J gene, V gene, CDR3 protein, CDR3 DNA. The D gene is left open where the match is weak. Rows may omit the clone size; those that give it use once, few, many or a size class.

few TRBD1 TRBJ2-1 TRBV5-4 CASSAGGRQSNNEQFF TGTGCCAGCAGCGCAGGGGGCCGACAGAGCAACAATGAGCAGTTCTTC
. . TRBJ1-4 TRBV27 CASRGLTNEKLFF TGTGCCTCACGGGGACTAACTAATGAAAAACTGTTTTTT
few TRBD1 TRBJ2-5 TRBV7-2 CASRRGLGETQYF TGTGCCAGCAGGAGGGGGCTAGGAGAGACCCAGTACTTC
. . TRBJ2-3 TRBV7-9 CASSLVVGQRTDTQYF TGTGCCAGCAGCTTAGTTGTAGGACAGCGCACAGATACGCAGTATTTT
few TRBD2 TRBJ2-3 TRBV30 CAWSKLAGATDTQYF TGTGCCTGGAGTAAACTAGCGGGAGCCACAGATACGCAGTATTTT
. . TRBJ2-5 TRBV6-5 CASSTRQGFETQYF TGTGCCAGCAGTACGCGTCAGGGTTTTGAGACCCAGTACTTC
. TRBD1 TRBJ2-7 TRBV5-1 CASRMDRATYEQYF TGCGCCAGCAGAATGGACAGGGCGACCTACGAGCAGTACTTC
. . TRBJ2-3 TRBV28 CASREGPSTDTQYF TGTGCCAGCAGGGAGGGGCCTAGCACAGATACGCAGTATTTT
. TRBD1 TRBJ2-1 TRBV7-9 CASSPTGVSYNEQFF TGTGCCAGCAGCCCGACAGGGGTTTCCTACAATGAGCAGTTCTTC
. . TRBJ2-5 TRBV19 CASSEADSETQYF TGTGCCAGTAGTGAGGCGGACTCAGAGACCCAGTACTTC
. . TRBJ2-1 TRBV11-2 CASTLALDPSSYNEQFF TGTGCCAGCACCCTCGCCCTCGACCCTAGCTCCTACAATGAGCAGTTCTTC
. . TRBJ2-2 TRBV7-9 CASSPFGELFF TGTGCCAGCAGCCCGTTCGGGGAGCTGTTTTTT
. TRBD2 TRBJ2-1 TRBV30 CAWSVGDYRNEQFF TGTGCCTGGAGTGTCGGGGACTACCGCAATGAGCAGTTCTTC
many TRBD1 TRBJ2-3 TRBV6-5 CASRTGTGVTDTQYF TGTGCCAGCAGGACCGGGACAGGGGTAACAGATACGCAGTATTTT
once . TRBJ2-3 TRBV3-1/TRBV3-2 CASSQRLGRDTQYF TGTGCCAGCAGCCAAAGACTAGGAAGAGATACGCAGTATTTT
once TRBD1 TRBJ1-2 TRBV28 CASHRTGGYTF TGTGCCAGCCACCGGACAGGGGGATACACCTTC
once . TRBJ1-6 TRBV7-2 CASSFLEREYSPLHF TGTGCCAGCAGCTTCTTGGAGCGAGAATATTCACCCCTCCACTTT
. . TRBJ1-6 TRBV14 CASSQGGGRHSPLHF TGTGCCAGCAGCCAAGGCGGGGGTCGGCATTCACCCCTCCACTTT
many TRBD1 TRBJ1-2 TRBV28 CASIPRGLNGYTF TGTGCCAGCATTCCGAGGGGGCTCAATGGCTACACCTTC
. . TRBJ1-6 TRBV6-5 CASSYSNSYRALHF TGTGCCAGCAGTTACTCCAACTCTTACAGGGCCCTCCACTTT
. TRBD2 TRBJ2-1 TRBV7-9 CASSYTSGGEQFF TGTGCCAGCAGCTATACTAGCGGGGGCGAGCAGTTCTTC
. . TRBJ1-2 TRBV3-1/TRBV3-2 CASSQGRQGYGYTF TGTGCCAGCAGCCAAGGTCGGCAGGGCTATGGCTACACCTTC
few TRBD2 TRBJ2-5 TRBV6-1 CASSEGRTSGGYETQYF TGTGCCAGCAGTGAAGGTCGGACTAGCGGGGGATATGAGACCCAGTACTTC
few . TRBJ2-3 TRBV3-1/TRBV3-2 CASSPQRITDTQYF TGTGCCAGCAGCCCCCAGCGGATCACAGATACGCAGTATTTT
. TRBD2 TRBJ2-1 TRBV7-2 CASSPRLAGVDEQFF TGTGCCAGCAGCCCCCGACTAGCGGGGGTTGATGAGCAGTTCTTC
few TRBD1 TRBJ1-2 TRBV7-9 CASSLDRGNYGYTF TGTGCCAGCAGCTTGGACAGGGGCAACTATGGCTACACCTTC
few TRBD1 TRBJ1-1 TRBV5-6 CASSWTGVTEAFF TGTGCCAGCAGCTGGACAGGGGTTACTGAAGCTTTCTTT
. TRBD1 TRBJ2-2 TRBV9 CASSETGPGELFF TGTGCCAGCAGCGAGACAGGGCCCGGGGAGCTGTTTTTT